This T cell receptor beta chain stems from a study of OX40 agonist ivuxolimab in advanced cancers. In the study overall: Prior therapy, whether anti-PD-1, anti-PD-L1 or anti-CTLA-4, was allowed, and less than 45% had some. In three patients, partial responses were observed, one with hepatocellular carcinoma and two with cutaneous melanoma. Findings of the study overall: The specificity for antigen of the expanded peripheral T cells was not determined.

Sampling of blood occurred at baseline, cycle 4 day 1, and cycle 7 day 1. A word on this clone: Its specificity is unknown.

The protocol was immunoSEQ multiplex PCR, while the TCRdb copy is restricted to in-frame clones and leaves out a portion. The table lists approximately 67,000 clones, about 89% of them singletons, with 2% to 2.5% in the top ten. The CDR3 spans 17 residues. J lost 3 bases, V lost 8 bases, and 16 bases had no gene match. The TCR sequence derives from an adult with an advanced solid tumor such as melanoma, head and neck, liver or kidney cancer. Sample: CD4+ or CD8+ T cells sorted from blood, taken in a trial of the OX40 agonist ivuxolimab. V gene TRBV23-1 combines with J gene TRBJ2-3; 8 bases line up with TRBD1. TRBV23-1 is sorted into the ORF group, with uncertain function. In nucleotides, the CDR3 is TGCGCCAGCGAGAACTTAACCGGGACAGGTAAAACAGATACGCAGTATTTT. Translated: CASENLTGTGKTDTQYF.